Here is one TCR beta chain with its context. These data originate in a study of OX40 agonist ivuxolimab in advanced cancers. Overall study context: Administration of intravenous ivuxolimab to patients occurred every 2 weeks at 0.01 to 10 mg/kg.

The CDR3 spans 15 residues. Germline V gene data show CDR1 as SQVTM and CDR2 as ANQGSEA. Trimming took off 1 base at V and 1 base at J, with 11 bases between the two ends. Repertoires were generated with immunoSEQ multiplex PCR, while TCRdb's copy carries only in-frame clones and drops some. The profile shows some 97,000 clones, around 90% of them singletons. V usage is TRBV29-1 and J usage is TRBJ2-1; possible D gene TRBD2, 6 bases. The material was CD4+ or CD8+ T cells sorted from blood, obtained in a trial of the OX40 agonist ivuxolimab. The TCR was taken from an adult with an advanced solid tumor such as melanoma, head and neck, liver or kidney cancer. CDR3 region: CSVEGVLASYNEQFF. In DNA, the CDR3 is TGCAGCGTTGAAGGGGTACTAGCTTCCTACAATGAGCAGTTCTTC.